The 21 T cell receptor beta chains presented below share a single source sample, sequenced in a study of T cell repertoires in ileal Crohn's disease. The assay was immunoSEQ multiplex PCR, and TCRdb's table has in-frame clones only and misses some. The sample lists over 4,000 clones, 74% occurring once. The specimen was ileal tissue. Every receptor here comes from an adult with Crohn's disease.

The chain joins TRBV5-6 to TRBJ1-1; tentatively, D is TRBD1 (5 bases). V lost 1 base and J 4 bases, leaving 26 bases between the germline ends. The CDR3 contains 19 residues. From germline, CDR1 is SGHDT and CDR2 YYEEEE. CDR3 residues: CASSLSGGDSLRRFTEAFF. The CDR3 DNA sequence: TGTGCCAGCAGCTTGAGCGGGGGGGACTCGCTAAGGAGGTTCACTGAAGCTTTCTTT.

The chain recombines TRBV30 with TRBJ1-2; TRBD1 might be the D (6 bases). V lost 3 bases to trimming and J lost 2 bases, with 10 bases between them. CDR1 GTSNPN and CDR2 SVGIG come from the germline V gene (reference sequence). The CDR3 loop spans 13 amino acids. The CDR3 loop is CAWSLQGNYGYTF. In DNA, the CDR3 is TGTGCCTGGAGCCTACAGGGCAACTATGGCTACACCTTC.

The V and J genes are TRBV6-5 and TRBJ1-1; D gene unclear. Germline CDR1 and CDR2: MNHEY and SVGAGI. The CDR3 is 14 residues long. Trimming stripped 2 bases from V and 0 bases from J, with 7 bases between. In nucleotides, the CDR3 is TGTGCCAGCAGTTACAGCCACGTGAACACTGAAGCTTTCTTT. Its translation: CASSYSHVNTEAFF.

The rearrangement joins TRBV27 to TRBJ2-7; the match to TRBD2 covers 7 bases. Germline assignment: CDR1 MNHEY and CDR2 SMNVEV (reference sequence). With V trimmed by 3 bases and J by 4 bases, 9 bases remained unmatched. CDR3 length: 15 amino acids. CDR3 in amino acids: CASSFLWGGTYEQYF. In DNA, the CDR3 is TGTGCCAGCAGTTTTCTGTGGGGGGGTACGTACGAGCAGTACTTC.

The CDR3 DNA reads as TGTGCTAGTGGTTTGGGGGGCTCAAATTCACCCCTCCACTTT. This sequence encodes CASGLGGSNSPLHF. The gene calls are TRBV12-5 and TRBJ1-6; D may be TRBD1 (5 bases). Germline lookup yields CDR1 LGHNT and CDR2 FRNRAP. The CDR3 extends over 14 amino acids. V shed 1 base and J shed 7 bases, with 8 bases lying between them.

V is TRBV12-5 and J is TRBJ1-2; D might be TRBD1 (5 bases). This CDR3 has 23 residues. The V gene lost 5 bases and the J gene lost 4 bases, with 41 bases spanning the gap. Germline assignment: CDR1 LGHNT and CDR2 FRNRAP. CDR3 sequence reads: CASGTTILQGKTYGQGKTYGYTF. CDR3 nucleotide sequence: TGTGCTAGTGGTACAACCATTTTGCAGGGAAAGACCTATGGGCAGGGAAAGACCTATGGCTACACCTTC.

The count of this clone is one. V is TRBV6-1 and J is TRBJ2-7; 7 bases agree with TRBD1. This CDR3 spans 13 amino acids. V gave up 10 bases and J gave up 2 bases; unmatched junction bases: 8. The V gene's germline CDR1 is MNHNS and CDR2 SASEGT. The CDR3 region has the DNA TGTGCCATCAAACCGGACAGGACCTACGAGCAGTACTTC. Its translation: CAIKPDRTYEQYF.

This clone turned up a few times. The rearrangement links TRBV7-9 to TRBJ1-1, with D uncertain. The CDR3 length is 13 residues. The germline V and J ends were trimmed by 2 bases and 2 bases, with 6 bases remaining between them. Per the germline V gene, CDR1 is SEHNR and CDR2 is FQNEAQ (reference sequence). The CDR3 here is CASSLTGNTEAFF. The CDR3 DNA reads TGTGCCAGCAGCTTAACGGGTAACACTGAAGCTTTCTTT.

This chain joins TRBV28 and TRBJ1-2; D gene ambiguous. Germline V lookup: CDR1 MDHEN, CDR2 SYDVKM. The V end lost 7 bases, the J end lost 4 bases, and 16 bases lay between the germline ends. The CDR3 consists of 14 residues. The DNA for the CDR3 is TGTGCCAGCACTCCACCTCCCAGGTTCTATGGCTACACCTTC. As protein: CASTPPPRFYGYTF.

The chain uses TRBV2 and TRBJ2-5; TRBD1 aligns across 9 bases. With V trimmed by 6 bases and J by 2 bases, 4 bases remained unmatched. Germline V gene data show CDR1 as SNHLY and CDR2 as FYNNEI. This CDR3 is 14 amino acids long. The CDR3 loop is CASRGQGSQETQYF. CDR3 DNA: TGTGCCAGCAGGGGACAGGGTTCGCAAGAGACCCAGTACTTC.

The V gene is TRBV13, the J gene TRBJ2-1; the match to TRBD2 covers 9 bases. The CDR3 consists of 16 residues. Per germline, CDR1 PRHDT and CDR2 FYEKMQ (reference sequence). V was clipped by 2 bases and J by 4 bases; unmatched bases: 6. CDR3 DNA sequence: TGTGCCAGCAGCTTAATCACCCTAGCGGGGTACAATGAGCAGTTCTTC. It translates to CASSLITLAGYNEQFF.

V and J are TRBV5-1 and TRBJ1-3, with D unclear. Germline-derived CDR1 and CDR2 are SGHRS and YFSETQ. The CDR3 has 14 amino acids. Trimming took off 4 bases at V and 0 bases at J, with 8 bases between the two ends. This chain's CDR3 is CASSPVSSGNTIYF. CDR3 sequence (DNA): TGCGCCAGCAGCCCAGTCTCCTCTGGAAACACCATATATTTT.

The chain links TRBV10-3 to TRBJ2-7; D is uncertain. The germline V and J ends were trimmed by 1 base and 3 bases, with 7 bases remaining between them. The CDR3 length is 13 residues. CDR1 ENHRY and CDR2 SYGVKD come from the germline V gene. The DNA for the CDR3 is TGTGCCATCAGTGAGTTTCAGCGCTACGAGCAGTACTTC. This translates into CAISEFQRYEQYF.

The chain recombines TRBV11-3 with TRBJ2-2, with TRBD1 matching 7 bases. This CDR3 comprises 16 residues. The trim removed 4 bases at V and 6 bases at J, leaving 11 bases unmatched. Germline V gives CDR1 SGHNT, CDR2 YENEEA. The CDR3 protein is CASSWRTGDSSGELFF. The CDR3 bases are TGTGCCAGCAGCTGGCGTACAGGGGATTCCTCCGGGGAGCTGTTTTTT.

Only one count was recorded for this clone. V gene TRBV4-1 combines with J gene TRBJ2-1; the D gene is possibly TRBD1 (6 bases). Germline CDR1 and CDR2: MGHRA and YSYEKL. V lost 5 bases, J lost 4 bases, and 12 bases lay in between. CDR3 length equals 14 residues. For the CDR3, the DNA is TGCGCCAGCAGCGATACCAGGGGATACAATGAGCAGTTCTTC. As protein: CASSDTRGYNEQFF.

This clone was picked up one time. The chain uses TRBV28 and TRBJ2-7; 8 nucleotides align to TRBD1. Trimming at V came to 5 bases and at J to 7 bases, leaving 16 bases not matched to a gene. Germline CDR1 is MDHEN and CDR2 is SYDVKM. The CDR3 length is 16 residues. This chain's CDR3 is CASSPSDRGGVREQYF. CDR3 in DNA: TGTGCCAGCAGTCCATCTGACAGGGGAGGAGTGAGAGAGCAGTACTTC. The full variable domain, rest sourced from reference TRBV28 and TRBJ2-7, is DVKVTQSSRYLVKRTGEKVFLECVQDMDHENMFWYRQDPGLGLRLIYFSYDVKMKEKGDIPEGYSVSREKKERFSLILESASTNQTSMYLCASSPSDRGGVREQYFGPGTRLTVT.

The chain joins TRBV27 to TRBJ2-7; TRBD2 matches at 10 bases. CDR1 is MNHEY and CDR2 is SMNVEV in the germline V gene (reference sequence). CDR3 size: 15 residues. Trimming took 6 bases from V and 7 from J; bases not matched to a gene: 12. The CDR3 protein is CASRSGLAYGREQYF. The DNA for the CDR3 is TGTGCCAGCAGATCGGGACTAGCGTATGGCCGAGAGCAGTACTTC.

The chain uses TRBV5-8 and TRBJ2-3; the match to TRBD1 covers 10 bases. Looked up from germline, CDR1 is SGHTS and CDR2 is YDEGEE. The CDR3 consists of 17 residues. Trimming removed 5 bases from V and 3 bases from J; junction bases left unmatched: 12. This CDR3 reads CASSFASTGGSTDTQYF. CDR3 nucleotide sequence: TGTGCCAGCAGTTTTGCGTCGACAGGGGGCAGTACAGATACGCAGTATTTT.

The CDR3 here is CASSEFRGSADTQYF. DNA for the CDR3: TGTGCCAGCAGTGAATTCCGGGGTTCAGCAGATACGCAGTATTTT. This chain links TRBV6-1 with TRBJ2-3, with D possibly matching TRBD2 (5 bases). Germline V gene data show CDR1 as MNHNS and CDR2 as SASEGT. V lost 2 bases, J lost 4 bases, and 13 bases lay in between. The CDR3 length is 15 residues.

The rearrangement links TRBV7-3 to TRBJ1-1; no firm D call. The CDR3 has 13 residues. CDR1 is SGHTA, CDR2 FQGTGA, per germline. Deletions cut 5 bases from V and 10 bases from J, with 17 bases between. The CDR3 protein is CASSLNKGGSAFF. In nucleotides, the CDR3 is TGTGCCAGCAGCCTTAACAAGGGAGGATCAGCTTTCTTT.

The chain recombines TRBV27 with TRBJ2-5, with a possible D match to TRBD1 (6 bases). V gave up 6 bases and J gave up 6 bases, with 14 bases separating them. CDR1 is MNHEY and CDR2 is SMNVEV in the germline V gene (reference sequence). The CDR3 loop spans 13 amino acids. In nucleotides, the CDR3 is TGTGCCAGCAGGGGGGCAGTAAGAAAGACCCAGTACTTC. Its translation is CASRGAVRKTQYF.